This entry describes one T cell receptor (beta chain). Germline V lookup: CDR1 KGHSH, CDR2 LQKENI. This CDR3 region has 14 residues. J was trimmed by 3 bases and V by 4 bases; bases with no gene match: 1. These data are taken from a study of blood T cell repertoires in COVID-19. Method: immunoSEQ multiplex PCR; TCRdb's copy keeps in-frame clones and lacks some. The sample holds more than 150,000 clones, 70% to 90% seen once. Sequenced sample: peripheral blood. This clonotype originated in a man aged 70 or older with active or convalescent COVID-19. V gene TRBV18 combines with J gene TRBJ2-7; 12 positions match TRBD2. CDR3: CASSQLAGGYEQYF. The DNA for the CDR3 is TGTGCCAGCTCACAACTAGCGGGGGGCTACGAGCAGTACTTC. Complete variable domain (other parts from reference TRBV18 and TRBJ2-7): NAGVMQNPRHLVRRRGQEARLRCSPMKGHSHVYWYRQLPEEGLKFMVYLQKENIIDESGMPKERFSAEFPKEGPSILRIQQVVRGDSAAYFCASSQLAGGYEQYFGPGTRLTVT.